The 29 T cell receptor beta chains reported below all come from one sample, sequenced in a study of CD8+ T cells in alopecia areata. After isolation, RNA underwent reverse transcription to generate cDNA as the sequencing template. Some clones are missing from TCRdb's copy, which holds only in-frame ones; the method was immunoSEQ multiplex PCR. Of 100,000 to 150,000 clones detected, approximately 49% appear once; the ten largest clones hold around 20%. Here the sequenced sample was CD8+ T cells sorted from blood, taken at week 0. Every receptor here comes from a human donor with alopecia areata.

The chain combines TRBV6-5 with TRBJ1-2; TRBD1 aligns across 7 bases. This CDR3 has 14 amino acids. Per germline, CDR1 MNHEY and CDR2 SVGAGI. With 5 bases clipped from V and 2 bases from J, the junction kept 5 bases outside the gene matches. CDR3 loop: CASSPGTENYGYTF. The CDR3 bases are TGTGCCAGCAGTCCCGGGACAGAGAACTATGGCTACACCTTC.

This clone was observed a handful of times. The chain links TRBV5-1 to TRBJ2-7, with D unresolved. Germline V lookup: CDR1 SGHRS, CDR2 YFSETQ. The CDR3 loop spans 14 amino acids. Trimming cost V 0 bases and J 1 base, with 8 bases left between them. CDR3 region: CASSLDGGSYEQYF. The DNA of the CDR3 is TGCGCCAGCAGCTTGGACGGCGGTTCCTACGAGCAGTACTTC.

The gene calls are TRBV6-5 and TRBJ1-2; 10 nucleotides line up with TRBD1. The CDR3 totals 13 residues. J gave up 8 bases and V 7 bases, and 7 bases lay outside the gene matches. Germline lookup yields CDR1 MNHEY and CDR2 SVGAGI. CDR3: CASTRDRGGGYTF. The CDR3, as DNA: TGTGCCAGCACAAGGGACAGGGGCGGAGGCTACACCTTC.

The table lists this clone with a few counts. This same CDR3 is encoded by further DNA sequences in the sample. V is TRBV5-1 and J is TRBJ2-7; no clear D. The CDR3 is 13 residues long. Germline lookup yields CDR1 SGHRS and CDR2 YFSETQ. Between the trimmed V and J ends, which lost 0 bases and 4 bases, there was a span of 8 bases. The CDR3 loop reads CASSLGQLYEQYF. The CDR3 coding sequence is TGCGCCAGCAGCTTGGGGCAGCTGTACGAGCAGTACTTC. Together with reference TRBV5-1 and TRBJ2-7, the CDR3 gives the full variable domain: KAGVTQTPRYLIKTRGQQVTLSCSPISGHRSVSWYQQTPGQGLQFLFEYFSETQRNKGNFPGRFSGRQFSNSRSEMNVSTLELGDSALYLCASSLGQLYEQYFGPGTRLTVT.

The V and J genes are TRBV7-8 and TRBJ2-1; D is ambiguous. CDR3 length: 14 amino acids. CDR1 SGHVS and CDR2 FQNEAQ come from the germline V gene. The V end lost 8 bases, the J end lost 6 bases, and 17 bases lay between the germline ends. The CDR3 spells CASVPRWTINEQFF. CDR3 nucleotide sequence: TGTGCCAGCGTCCCTCGGTGGACGATCAATGAGCAGTTCTTC. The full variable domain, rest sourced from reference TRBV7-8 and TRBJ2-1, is GAGVSQSPRYKVAKRGQDVALRCDPISGHVSLFWYQQALGQGPEFLTYFQNEAQLDKSGLPSDRFFAERPEGSVSTLKIQRTQQEDSAVYLCASVPRWTINEQFFGPGTRLTVL.

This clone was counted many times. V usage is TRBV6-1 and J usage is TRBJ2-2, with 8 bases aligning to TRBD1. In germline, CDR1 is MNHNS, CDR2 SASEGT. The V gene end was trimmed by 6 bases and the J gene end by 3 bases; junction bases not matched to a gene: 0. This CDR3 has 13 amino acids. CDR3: CASRTGDTGELFF. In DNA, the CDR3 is TGTGCCAGCAGGACAGGGGACACCGGGGAGCTGTTTTTT.

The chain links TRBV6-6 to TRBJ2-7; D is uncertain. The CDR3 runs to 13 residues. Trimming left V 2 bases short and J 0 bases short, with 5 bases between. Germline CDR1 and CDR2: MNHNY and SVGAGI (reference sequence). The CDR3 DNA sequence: TGTGCCAGCAGTTACGCGGACTCCTACGAGCAGTACTTC. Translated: CASSYADSYEQYF.

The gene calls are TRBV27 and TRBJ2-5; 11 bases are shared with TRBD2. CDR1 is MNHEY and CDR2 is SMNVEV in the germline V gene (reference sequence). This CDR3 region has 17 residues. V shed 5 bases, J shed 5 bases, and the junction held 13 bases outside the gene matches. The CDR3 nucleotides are TGTGCCAGCAGTCCGACTAGCGGGGAACTTCCGATGGAGACCCAGTACTTC. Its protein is CASSPTSGELPMETQYF.

The CDR3 reads CASSPLGQTLYNEQFF. CDR3 DNA sequence: TGTGCCAGCAGCCCTCTAGGGCAAACCCTCTACAATGAGCAGTTCTTC. The V call is TRBV14, the J call TRBJ2-1, with D unclear. This CDR3 has 16 residues. V gave up 4 bases and J gave up 3 bases, with 16 bases separating them. CDR1 and CDR2 (germline): SGHDN, FVKESK.

DNA of the CDR3: TGCAGCGTGAGGGTCGGGGTAGAGCGGCAAGAGACCCAGTACTTC. The encoded protein is CSVRVGVERQETQYF. The V gene is TRBV29-1, the J gene TRBJ2-5; TRBD2 might be the D (5 bases). This CDR3 contains 15 residues. V shed 6 bases and J shed 2 bases, with 19 bases lying between them. The germline CDR1 and CDR2 sequences are SQVTM and ANQGSEA.

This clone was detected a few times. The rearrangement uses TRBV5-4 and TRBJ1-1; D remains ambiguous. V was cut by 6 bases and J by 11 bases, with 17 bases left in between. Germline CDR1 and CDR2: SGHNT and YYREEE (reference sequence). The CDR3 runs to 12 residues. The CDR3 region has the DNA TGTGCCAGCACCGACTCAAGGCTGCGGGCTTTCTTT. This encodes CASTDSRLRAFF.

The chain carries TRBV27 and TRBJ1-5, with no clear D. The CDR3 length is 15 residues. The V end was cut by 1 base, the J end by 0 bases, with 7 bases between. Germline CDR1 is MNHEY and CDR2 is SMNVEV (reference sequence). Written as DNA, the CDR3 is TGTGCCAGCAGTTTATTTGGGTATAGCAATCAGCCCCAGCATTTT. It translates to CASSLFGYSNQPQHF.

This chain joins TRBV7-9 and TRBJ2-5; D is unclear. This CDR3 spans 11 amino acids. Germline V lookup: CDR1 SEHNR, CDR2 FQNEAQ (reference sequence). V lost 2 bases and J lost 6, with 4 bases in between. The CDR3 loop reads CASSLRKTQYF. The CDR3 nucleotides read TGTGCCAGCAGCTTAAGGAAGACCCAGTACTTC.

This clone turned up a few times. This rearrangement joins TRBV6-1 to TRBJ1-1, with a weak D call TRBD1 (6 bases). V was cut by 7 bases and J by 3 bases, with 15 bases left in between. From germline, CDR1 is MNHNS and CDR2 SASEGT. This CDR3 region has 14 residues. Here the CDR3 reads CASTPTGTHTEAFF. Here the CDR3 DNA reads TGTGCCAGCACCCCGACAGGTACTCACACTGAAGCTTTCTTT.

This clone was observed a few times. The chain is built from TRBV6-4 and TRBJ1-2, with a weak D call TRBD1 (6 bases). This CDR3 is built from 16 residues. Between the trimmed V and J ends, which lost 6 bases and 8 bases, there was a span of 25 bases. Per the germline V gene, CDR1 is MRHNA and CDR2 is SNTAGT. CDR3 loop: CASSERWGQSTRGYTF. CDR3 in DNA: TGTGCCAGCAGCGAGCGGTGGGGGCAGTCTACTAGGGGCTACACCTTC.

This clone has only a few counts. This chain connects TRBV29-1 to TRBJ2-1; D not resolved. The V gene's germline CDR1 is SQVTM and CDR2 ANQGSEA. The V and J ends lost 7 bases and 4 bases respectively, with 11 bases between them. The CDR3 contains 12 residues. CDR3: CSESLMYNEQFF. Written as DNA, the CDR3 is TGCAGCGAGAGCTTGATGTACAATGAGCAGTTCTTC.

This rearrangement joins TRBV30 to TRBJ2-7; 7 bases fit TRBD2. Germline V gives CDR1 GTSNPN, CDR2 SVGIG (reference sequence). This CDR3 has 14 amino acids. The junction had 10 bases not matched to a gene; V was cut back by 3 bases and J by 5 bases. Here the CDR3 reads CAWSFAGVYHEQYF. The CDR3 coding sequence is TGTGCCTGGAGCTTTGCGGGGGTTTATCACGAGCAGTACTTC.

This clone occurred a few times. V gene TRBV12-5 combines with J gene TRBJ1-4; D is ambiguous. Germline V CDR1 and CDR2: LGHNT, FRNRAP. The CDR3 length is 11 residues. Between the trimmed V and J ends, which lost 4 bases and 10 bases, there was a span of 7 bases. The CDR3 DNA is TGTGCTAGTGGTTACCTCGGAAAACTGTTTTTT. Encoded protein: CASGYLGKLFF.

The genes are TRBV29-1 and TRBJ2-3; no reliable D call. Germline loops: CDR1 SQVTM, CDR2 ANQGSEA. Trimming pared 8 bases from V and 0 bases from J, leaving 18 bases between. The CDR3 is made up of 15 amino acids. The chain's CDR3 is CSFGPAKPSTDTQYF. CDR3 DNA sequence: TGCAGCTTTGGACCCGCAAAACCTAGCACAGATACGCAGTATTTT.

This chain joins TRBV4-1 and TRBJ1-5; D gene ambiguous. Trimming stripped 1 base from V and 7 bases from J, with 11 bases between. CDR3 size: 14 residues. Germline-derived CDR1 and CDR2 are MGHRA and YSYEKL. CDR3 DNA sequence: TGCGCCAGCAGCCAAGTATCCTCTGGACAGCCCCAGCATTTT. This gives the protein CASSQVSSGQPQHF.

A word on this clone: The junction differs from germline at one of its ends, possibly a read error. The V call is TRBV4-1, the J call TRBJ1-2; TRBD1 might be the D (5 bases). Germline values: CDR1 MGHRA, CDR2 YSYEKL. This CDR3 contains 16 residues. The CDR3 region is CASIQSLSADPGGYTF. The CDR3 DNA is TGCGCCAGCATCCAAAGTTTAAGCGCAGATCCAGGGGGCTACACCTTC.

Here the CDR3 reads CASTPGSSYEQYF. CDR3 DNA: TGTGCCAGCACCCCAGGGAGCTCCTACGAGCAGTACTTC. The gene calls are TRBV27 and TRBJ2-7, with D possibly being TRBD1 or TRBD2 (5 bases each). The V gene lost 7 bases and the J gene lost 0 bases, with 10 bases spanning the gap. Germline V CDR1 and CDR2: MNHEY, SMNVEV (reference sequence). CDR3 length: 13 amino acids.

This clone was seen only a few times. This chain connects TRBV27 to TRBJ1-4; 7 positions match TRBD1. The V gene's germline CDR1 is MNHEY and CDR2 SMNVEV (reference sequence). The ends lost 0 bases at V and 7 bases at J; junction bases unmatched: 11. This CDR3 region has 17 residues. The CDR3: CASSLSGTVGGSEKLFF. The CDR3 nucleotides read TGTGCCAGCAGTTTATCTGGGACAGTGGGAGGAAGTGAAAAACTGTTTTTT.

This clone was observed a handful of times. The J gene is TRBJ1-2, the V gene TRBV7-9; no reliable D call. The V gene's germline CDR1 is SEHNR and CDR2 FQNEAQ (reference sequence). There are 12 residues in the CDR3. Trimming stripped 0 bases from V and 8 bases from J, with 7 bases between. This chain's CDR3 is CASSLAGGGYTF. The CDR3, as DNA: TGTGCCAGCAGCTTAGCGGGCGGAGGCTACACCTTC.

The CDR3 coding sequence is TGTGCCAGCAGCCCTATAATCCAGGGGGCTAGCACAGATACGCAGTATTTT. This encodes CASSPIIQGASTDTQYF. The chain uses TRBV7-9 and TRBJ2-3, with TRBD1 matching 8 bases. CDR1 SEHNR and CDR2 FQNEAQ come from the germline V gene (reference sequence). The CDR3 contains 17 residues. The V and J ends lost 5 bases and 0 bases, in that order; junction bases with no gene match: 10.

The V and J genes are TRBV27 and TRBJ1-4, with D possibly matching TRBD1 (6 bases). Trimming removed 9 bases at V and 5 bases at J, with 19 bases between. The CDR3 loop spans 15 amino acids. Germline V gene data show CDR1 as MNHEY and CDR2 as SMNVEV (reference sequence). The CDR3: CASSWGTTSNEKLFF. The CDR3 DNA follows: TGTGCCAGTTCCTGGGGGACAACATCAAATGAAAAACTGTTTTTT.

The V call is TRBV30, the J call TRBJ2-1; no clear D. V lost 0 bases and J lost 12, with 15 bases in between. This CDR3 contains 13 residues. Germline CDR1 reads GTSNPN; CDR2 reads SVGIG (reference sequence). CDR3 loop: CAWSVTGATWQFF. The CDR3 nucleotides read TGTGCCTGGAGTGTAACGGGTGCGACCTGGCAGTTCTTC. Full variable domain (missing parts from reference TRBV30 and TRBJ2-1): SQTIHQWPATLVQPVGSPLSLECTVEGTSNPNLYWYRQAAGRGLQLLFYSVGIGQISSEVPQNLSASRPQDRQFILSSKKLLLSDSGFYLCAWSVTGATWQFFGPGTRLTVL.

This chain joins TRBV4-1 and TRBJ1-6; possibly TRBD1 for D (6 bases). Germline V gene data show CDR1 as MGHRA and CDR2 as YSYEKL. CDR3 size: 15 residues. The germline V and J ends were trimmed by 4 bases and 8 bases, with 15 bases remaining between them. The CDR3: CASSPEGGTYSPLHF. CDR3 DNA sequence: TGCGCCAGCAGCCCCGAGGGGGGGACTTATTCACCCCTCCACTTT.

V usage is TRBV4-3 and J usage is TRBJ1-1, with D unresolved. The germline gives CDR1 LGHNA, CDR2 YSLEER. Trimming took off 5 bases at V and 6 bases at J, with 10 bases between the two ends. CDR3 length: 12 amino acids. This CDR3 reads CASSSVDSEAFF. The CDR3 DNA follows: TGCGCCAGCAGCTCGGTGGACTCTGAAGCTTTCTTT.